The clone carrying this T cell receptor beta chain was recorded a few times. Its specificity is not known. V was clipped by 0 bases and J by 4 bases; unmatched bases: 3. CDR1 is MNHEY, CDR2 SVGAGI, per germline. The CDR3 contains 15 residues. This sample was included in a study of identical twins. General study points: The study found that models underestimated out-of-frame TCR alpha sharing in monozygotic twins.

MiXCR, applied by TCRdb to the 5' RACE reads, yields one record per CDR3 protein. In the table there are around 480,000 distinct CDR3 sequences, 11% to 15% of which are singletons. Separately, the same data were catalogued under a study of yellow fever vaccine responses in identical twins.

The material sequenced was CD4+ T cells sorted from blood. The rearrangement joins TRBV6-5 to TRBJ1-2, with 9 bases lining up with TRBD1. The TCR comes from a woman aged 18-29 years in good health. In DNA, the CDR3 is TGTGCCAGCAGTTACTCTGAGACAGGGGGCTATGGCTACACCTTC. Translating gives CASSYSETGGYGYTF.